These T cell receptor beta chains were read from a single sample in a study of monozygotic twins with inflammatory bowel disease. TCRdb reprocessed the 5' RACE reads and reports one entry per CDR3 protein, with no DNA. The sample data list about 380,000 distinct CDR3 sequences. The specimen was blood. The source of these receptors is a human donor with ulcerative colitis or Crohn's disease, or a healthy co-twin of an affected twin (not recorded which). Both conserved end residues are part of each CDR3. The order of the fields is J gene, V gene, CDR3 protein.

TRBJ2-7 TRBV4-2 CASSQDWTYYEQYF
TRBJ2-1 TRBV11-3 CASSPDRLKSYNEQFF
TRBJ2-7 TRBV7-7 CASSPGVAGYEQYF
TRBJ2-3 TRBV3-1 CASSQGWADTQYF
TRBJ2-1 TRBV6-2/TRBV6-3 CASSYSTRGAKIF
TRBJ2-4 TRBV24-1 CATSDPGQRSIQYF
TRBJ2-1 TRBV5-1 CASSLAGGIYNEQFF
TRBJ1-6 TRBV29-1 CSVGWRYNSPLHF
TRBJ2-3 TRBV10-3 CAISESTGAGADTQYF
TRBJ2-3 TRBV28 CASSFRPLRRGVTDTQYF
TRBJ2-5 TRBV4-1 CASSPMRGVIQETQYF
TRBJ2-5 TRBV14 CASSLGLARYQETQYF
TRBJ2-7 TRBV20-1 CSAKNRDRGYEQYF
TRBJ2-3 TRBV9 CASSVVTASTDTQYF
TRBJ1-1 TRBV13 CASSSNLHRQMSLKAFF
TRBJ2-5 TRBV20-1 CSATDSYQETQYF
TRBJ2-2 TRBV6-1 CASSVLGQGSGELFF
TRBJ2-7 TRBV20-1 CSARDPQGAPPEQYF
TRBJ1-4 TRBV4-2 CASSQTASATNEKLFF
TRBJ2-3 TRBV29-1 CSVEDPHTDTQYF
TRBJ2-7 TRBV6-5 CASRYAQSSYEQYF
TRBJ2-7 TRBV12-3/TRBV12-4 CASKGTGGKYSYEQYF
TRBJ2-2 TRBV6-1 CATSTGINTGELFF
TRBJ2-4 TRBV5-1 CASSPRDVDIQYF
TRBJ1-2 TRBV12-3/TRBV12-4 CASSLEGGGNYGYTF
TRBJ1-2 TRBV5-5 CASSGRLNYGYTF
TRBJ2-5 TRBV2 CASSDRISGTIETQYF
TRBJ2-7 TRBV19 CASSTDRGWTYEQYF
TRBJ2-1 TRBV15 CATSRRVAQGVFF
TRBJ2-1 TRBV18 CASSPLSGQLTRGNEQFF
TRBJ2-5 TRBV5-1 CASSLEAGRETQYF
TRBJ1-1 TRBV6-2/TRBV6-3 CASRQGGVNTEAFF
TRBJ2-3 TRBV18 CASSPRTDTQYF
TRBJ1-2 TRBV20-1 CSARGWGGLRGYTF
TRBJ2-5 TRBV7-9 CASSLWSLTQEAQYF
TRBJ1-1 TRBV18 CASSQTGGSDTEAFF
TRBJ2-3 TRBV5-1 CASSRQGERDTQYF
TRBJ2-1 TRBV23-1 CASSQLAGGRSYNEQFF
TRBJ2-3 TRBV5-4 CASLGPSTDTQYF
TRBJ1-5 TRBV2 CASSVGHLSNQPQHF